The subject of this entry is one T cell receptor (beta chain). These data originate in a study of blood T cell repertoires in COVID-19. Turning to the study itself: Both acute and convalescent COVID-19 samples were obtained from the United States, Italy and Spain. PBMCs, B-cell-depleted T cells, or T cells provided the cDNA or gDNA that made up the material.

Per germline, CDR1 LNHDA and CDR2 SQIVND (reference sequence). This CDR3 has 14 residues. Trimming at V came to 5 bases and at J to 1 base, leaving 3 bases not matched to a gene. Original processing notes: Using reference gene primer amplification, nucleated cell counts were estimated. Sequencing was performed with immunoSEQ multiplex PCR; in TCRdb, only in-frame clones are kept and a portion is missing. The DNA gave D and trimming, while V, J and clone size come from that table. There are nearly 50,000 clones in the sample; about 82% occur only once, and roughly 2.1% lies in the top ten. The TCR was taken from a woman aged 60-70 years with acute or convalescent COVID-19. The source material was peripheral blood. The J gene is TRBJ1-1, the V gene TRBV19; 8 bases align to TRBD1. CDR3 region: CASSFGQGNTEAFF. The CDR3 region has the DNA TGTGCCAGTAGTTTCGGACAGGGGAACACTGAAGCTTTCTTT. Full variable domain (outside the CDR3, taken from reference TRBV19 and TRBJ1-1): DGGITQSPKYLFRKEGQNVTLSCEQNLNHDAMYWYRQDPGQGLRLIYYSQIVNDFQKGDIAEGYSVSREKKESFPLTVTSAQKNPTAFYLCASSFGQGNTEAFFGQGTRLTVV.